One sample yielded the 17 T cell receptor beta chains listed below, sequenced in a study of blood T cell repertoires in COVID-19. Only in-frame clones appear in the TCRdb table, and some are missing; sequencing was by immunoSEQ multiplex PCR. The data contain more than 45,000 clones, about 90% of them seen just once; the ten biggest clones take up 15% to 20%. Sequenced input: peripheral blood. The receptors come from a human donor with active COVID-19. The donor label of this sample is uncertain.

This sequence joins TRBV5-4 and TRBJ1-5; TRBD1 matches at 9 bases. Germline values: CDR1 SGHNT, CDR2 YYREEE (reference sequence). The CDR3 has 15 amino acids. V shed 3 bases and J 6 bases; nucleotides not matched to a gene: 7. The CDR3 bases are TGTGCCAGCAGCTCCGGACAGGGGTTAGGTCAGCCCCAGCATTTT. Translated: CASSSGQGLGQPQHF.

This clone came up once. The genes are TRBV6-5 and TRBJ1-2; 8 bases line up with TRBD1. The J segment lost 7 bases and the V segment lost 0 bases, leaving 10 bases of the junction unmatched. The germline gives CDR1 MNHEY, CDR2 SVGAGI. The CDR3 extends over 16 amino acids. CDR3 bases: TGTGCCAGCAGTTACTCGAGATCGACAGGGGCGTCTGGCTACACCTTC. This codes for CASSYSRSTGASGYTF.

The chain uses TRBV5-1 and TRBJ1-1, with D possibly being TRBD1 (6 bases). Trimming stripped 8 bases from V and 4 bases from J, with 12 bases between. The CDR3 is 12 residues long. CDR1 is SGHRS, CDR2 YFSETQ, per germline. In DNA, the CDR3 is TGCGCCAGTAAGACAGGCACCACTGAAGCTTTCTTT. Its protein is CASKTGTTEAFF.

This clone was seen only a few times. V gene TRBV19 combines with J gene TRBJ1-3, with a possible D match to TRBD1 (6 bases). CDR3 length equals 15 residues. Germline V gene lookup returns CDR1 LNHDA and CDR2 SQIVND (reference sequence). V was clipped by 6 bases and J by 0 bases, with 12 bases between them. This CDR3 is CASRTQGGSGNTIYF. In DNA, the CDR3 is TGTGCCAGTAGAACCCAAGGGGGCTCTGGAAACACCATATATTTT.

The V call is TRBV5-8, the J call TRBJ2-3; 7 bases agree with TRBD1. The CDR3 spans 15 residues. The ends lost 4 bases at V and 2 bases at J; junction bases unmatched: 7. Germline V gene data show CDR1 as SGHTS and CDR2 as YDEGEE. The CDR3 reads CASSPGQRLTDTQYF. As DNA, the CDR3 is TGTGCCAGCAGCCCGGGACAGAGACTCACAGATACGCAGTATTTT. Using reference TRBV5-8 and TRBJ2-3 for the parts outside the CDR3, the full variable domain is EAGVTQSPTHLIKTRGQQATLRCSPISGHTSVYWYQQALGLGLQFLLWYDEGEERNRGNFPPRFSGRQFPNYSSELNVNALELEDSALYLCASSPGQRLTDTQYFGPGTRLTVL.

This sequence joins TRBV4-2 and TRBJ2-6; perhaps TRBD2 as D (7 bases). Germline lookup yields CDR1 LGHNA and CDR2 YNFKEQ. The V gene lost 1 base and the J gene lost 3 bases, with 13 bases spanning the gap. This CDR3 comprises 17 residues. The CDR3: CASSQVGGAVGANVLTF. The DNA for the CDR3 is TGTGCCAGCAGCCAAGTTGGGGGGGCGGTTGGGGCCAACGTCCTGACTTTC.

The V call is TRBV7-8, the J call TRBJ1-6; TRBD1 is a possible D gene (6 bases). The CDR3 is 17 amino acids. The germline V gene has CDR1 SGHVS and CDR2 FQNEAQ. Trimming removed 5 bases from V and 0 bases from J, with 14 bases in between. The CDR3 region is CASSEGVGNSYNSPLHF. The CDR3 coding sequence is TGTGCCAGCAGCGAGGGGGTAGGGAACTCCTATAATTCACCCCTCCACTTT.

The CDR3 DNA sequence: TGTGCCAGCTCACCACTTGGAGGGATGAACACTGAAGCTTTCTTT. It is translated as CASSPLGGMNTEAFF. The chain joins TRBV18 to TRBJ1-1; D remains unclear. V lost 1 base, J lost 0 bases, and 9 bases lay in between. This CDR3 comprises 15 residues. From germline, CDR1 is KGHSH and CDR2 LQKENI.

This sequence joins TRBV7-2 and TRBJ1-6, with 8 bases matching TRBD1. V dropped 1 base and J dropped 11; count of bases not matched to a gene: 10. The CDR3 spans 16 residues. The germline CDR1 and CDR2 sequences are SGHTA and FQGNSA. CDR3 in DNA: TGTGCCAGCAGCTTAGGGGTTACAGGGGGAAGGGCACCCCTCCACTTT. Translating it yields CASSLGVTGGRAPLHF.

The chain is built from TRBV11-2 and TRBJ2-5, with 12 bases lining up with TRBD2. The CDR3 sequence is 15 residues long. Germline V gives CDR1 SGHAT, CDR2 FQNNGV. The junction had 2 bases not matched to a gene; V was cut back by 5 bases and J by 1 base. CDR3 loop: CASSTSGGTQETQYF. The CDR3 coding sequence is TGTGCCAGCAGCACTAGCGGGGGGACCCAAGAGACCCAGTACTTC.

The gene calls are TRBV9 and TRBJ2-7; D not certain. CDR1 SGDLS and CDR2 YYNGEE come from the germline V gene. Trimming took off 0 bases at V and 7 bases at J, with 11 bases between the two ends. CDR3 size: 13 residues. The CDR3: CASSVGPLEEQYF. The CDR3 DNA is TGTGCCAGCAGCGTAGGACCCCTAGAGGAGCAGTACTTC.

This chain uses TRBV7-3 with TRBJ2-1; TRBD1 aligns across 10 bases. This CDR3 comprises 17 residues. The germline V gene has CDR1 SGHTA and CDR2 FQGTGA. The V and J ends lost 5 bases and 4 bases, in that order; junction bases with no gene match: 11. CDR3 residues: CASSPTRTGGSYNEQFF. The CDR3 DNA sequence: TGTGCCAGCAGCCCAACTCGGACAGGGGGATCATACAATGAGCAGTTCTTC.

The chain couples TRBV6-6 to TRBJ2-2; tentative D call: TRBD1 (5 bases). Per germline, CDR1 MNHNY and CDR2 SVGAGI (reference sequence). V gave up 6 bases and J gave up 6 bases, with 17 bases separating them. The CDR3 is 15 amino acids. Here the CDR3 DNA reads TGTGCCAGCAGCAACGCTAACTTAGGGGCCGGGGAGCTGTTTTTT. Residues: CASSNANLGAGELFF.

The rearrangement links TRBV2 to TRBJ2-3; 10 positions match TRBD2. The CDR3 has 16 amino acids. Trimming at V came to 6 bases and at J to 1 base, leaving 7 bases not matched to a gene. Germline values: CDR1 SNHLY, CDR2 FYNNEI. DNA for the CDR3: TGTGCCAGCAGCGGCCCCGGGACTAGCGGCACAGATACGCAGTATTTT. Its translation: CASSGPGTSGTDTQYF. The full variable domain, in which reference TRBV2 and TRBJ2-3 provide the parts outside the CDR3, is EPEVTQTPSHQVTQMGQEVILRCVPISNHLYFYWYRQILGQKVEFLVSFYNNEISEKSEIFDDQFSVERPDGSNFTLKIRSTKLEDSAMYFCASSGPGTSGTDTQYFGPGTRLTVL.

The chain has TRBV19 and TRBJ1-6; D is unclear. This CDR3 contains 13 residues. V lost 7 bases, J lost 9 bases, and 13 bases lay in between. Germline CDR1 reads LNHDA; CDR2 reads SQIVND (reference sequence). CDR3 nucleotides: TGTGCCAGTACCCCGGGCGGGGTTTCACCCCTCCACTTT. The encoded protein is CASTPGGVSPLHF.

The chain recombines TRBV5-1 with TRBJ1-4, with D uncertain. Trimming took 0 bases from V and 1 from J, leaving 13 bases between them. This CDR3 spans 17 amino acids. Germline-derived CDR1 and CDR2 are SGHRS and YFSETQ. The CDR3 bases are TGCGCCAGCAGCTTGGAAGGGCGGGGTGTAACTAATGAAAAACTGTTTTTT. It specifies CASSLEGRGVTNEKLFF.

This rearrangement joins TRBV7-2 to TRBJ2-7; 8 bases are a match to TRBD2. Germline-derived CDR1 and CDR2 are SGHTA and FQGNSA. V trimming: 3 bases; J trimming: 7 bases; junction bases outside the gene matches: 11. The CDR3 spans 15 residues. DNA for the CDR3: TGTGCCAGCAGCTTTCCAAGCGGGGGCCCGTTGGAGCAGTACTTC. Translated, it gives CASSFPSGGPLEQYF.